This paragraph reports one T cell receptor (beta chain). Its antigen is still unknown. PCR primers comprised 60 Vbeta and 13 Jbeta primers. Per the authors' pipeline: Around 10 million shared chains were among about 80 million unique TCR beta chains counted in a later analysis. Repertoires were generated with immunoSEQ multiplex PCR, while TCRdb's copy carries only in-frame clones and drops some. D and trimming were read from the DNA, whereas the V and J calls and clone size are those reported in that table. The data show about 120,000 clones, with roughly 70% seen just once and roughly 11% held by the top ten. The data derive from a study of cytomegalovirus exposure and HLA in healthy donors. Across the whole study: HLA-typed donors were the source of roughly 80 million unique TCRs held in an early data release. Points from the study as a whole: Upon later analysis, TCR association rates were observed to vary by HLA locus, being highest for DRB1 and lowest for HLA-C. One cluster of highly shared sequence variants probably arose as a sequencing artifact.

The germline V gene has CDR1 SGHVS and CDR2 FQNEAQ. The CDR3 has 13 residues. Germline trimming cut 5 bases from V and 11 bases from J; bases unmatched to any gene: 5. The specimen was PBMCs. The receptor was isolated from a woman in her forties or fifties in good health and CMV-seropositive. This chain connects TRBV7-8 to TRBJ2-6, with 8 bases aligning to TRBD1. The CDR3 spells CASSLGTGDVLTF. DNA for the CDR3: TGTGCCAGCAGCCTAGGGACAGGCGACGTCCTGACTTTC.